This T cell receptor beta chain was profiled in a study of STAT3 mutations in large granular lymphocyte leukemia. Study details: Roughly half of the longitudinally sequenced T-LGLL patients carried detectable canonical activating STAT3 mutations. Findings and limits, study-wide: TCR clonotype switching after therapy occurred in about 30% of the 18 patients. In some patients, a small highly pathogenic clone possibly went undetected. In T-cell large granular lymphocyte leukemia, about half of patients showed multiple immunodominant subclonotypes.

Each sample's TCRbeta library yielded on average about 41,000 productive templates. Produced via immunoSEQ multiplex PCR; TCRdb's table is partial and in-frame only. The sample records over 25,000 clones, around 86% being singletons. Trimming left V 8 bases short and J 3 bases short, with 8 bases between. Germline lookup yields CDR1 MDHEN and CDR2 SYDVKM. CDR3 size: 11 residues. About this clone itself: Its antigen remains unidentified.

Specimen: peripheral blood mononuclear cells. V usage is TRBV28 and J usage is TRBJ2-7, with D hard to call. The receptor was isolated from a man in his sixties with T-cell large granular lymphocyte leukemia. Some clones in this sample may be carry-over from other donors' samples. The CDR3 DNA follows: TGTGCCAGCGCCAGGATCTACGAGCAGTACTTC. Translating gives CASARIYEQYF.